The clone carrying this T cell receptor beta chain came up once. Its target is unknown. Making TCR cDNA involved 5'RACE template switching, which added UMIs and a universal primer site. TCRdb reprocessed the 5' RACE reads via MiXCR and lists one record per CDR3 protein. Found here are hundreds of thousands of distinct CDR3 sequences, roughly an eighth of them singletons; the top ten hold 2.5% to 4%. This entry belongs to a study of T cells after yellow fever vaccination. General study points: High-abundance clonotypes from the bulk population could contaminate FACS-sorted repertoires. Booster sampling recovered most clones from primary vaccination (nearly 98% CD4, roughly 90% CD8). Although the secondary response was weaker, it peaked faster, at day 5 versus 15.

Per the germline V gene, CDR1 is DFQATT and CDR2 is SNEGSKA (reference sequence). This CDR3 spans 15 amino acids. The V end lost 6 bases, the J end lost 1 base, and 17 bases lay between the germline ends. The TCR originated in a man aged 18 to 30 who received the YFV17D yellow fever vaccine. The specimen comprised CD4+ T cells sorted from PBMCs, sampled 15 days after the yellow fever booster vaccination. V gene TRBV20-1 combines with J gene TRBJ2-3, with TRBD2 as a possible D gene (6 bases). The CDR3: CSAEGDSGRTDTQYF. CDR3 nucleotide sequence: TGCAGTGCAGAGGGAGATAGCGGACGCACAGATACGCAGTATTTT.